Each of the 11 T cell receptor beta chains below was sequenced from the same sample in a study of CDR3 diversity in severe acne. TCRdb analysed the PCR reads with MiXCR anew, one entry per CDR3 protein. Of more than 70,000 distinct CDR3 sequences listed, around 50% are singletons. Sequenced: blood. The receptors come from a male donor in good health, serving as a control.

This clonotype was counted once. The genes are TRBV5-1 and TRBJ1-1; D unclear. This CDR3 is built from 15 residues. CDR1 is SGHRS and CDR2 is YFSETQ in the germline V gene. V lost 0 bases to trimming and J lost 3 bases, with 12 bases between them. The CDR3 sequence is CASSLAVRGDTEAFF. The CDR3 DNA follows: TGCGCCAGCAGCTTGGCCGTTAGAGGCGACACTGAAGCTTTCTTT.

The J gene is TRBJ2-7, the V gene TRBV7-8; D might be TRBD1 (5 bases). V lost 5 bases to trimming and J lost 5 bases, with 13 bases between them. The CDR3 is 13 residues long. The germline V gene has CDR1 SGHVS and CDR2 FQNEAQ. The CDR3 spells CASSAGQGNEQYF. DNA of the CDR3: TGTGCCAGCAGCGCCGGGCAGGGCAACGAGCAGTACTTC.

There are many counts of this clonotype. The chain joins TRBV2 to TRBJ1-6, with a weak D call TRBD1 (5 bases). V was clipped by 4 bases and J by 0 bases, with 13 bases between them. The CDR3 is 17 residues long. CDR1 and CDR2 from the germline V gene are SNHLY and FYNNEI. CDR3 nucleotide sequence: TGTGCCAGCAGTGGTGGGGGGGACCTCTCCTATAATTCACCCCTCCACTTT. Amino acids: CASSGGGDLSYNSPLHF.

This chain links TRBV24-1 with TRBJ2-7; D gene ambiguous. V was shortened by 2 bases and J by 1 base, with 2 bases between the two germline ends. The V gene's germline CDR1 is KGHDR and CDR2 SFDVKD. The CDR3 runs 12 residues. CDR3 DNA: TGTGCCACCAGTGATTCATCCTACGAGCAGTACTTC. This sequence encodes CATSDSSYEQYF.

This clonotype has more than one count but fewer than ten. This chain links TRBV10-3 with TRBJ1-1; D remains unclear. CDR3 length equals 13 residues. Trimming pared 4 bases from V and 1 base from J, leaving 7 bases between. CDR1 and CDR2 (germline): ENHRY, SYGVKD. The CDR3 nucleotides are TGTGCCATCAGTGGTCAACCGAACACTGAAGCTTTCTTT. Translation gives CAISGQPNTEAFF.

Regarding this clonotype: Because the CDR3's place on the DNA is in doubt, the DNA is left out and the CDR3 is given as listed by TCRdb. The rearrangement joins TRBV6-5 to TRBJ2-5; the table's D gene call, TRBD1, was not cross checked with the DNA. A total of 21 residues make up the CDR3, ends included. Germline CDR1 reads MNHEY; CDR2 reads SVGAGI. CDR3: CASSLGTSPAGLFFGSGTQYF.

J is TRBJ2-7 and V is TRBV24-1; D unresolved. Trimming left V 4 bases short and J 7 bases short, with 10 bases between. This CDR3 has 12 amino acids. Germline V gene lookup returns CDR1 KGHDR and CDR2 SFDVKD. CDR3 residues: CATSDNGWEQYF. The DNA of the CDR3 is TGTGCCACCAGTGACAACGGGTGGGAGCAGTACTTC.

Details on this clonotype: Possible read error: a much larger clone is one base away. This chain uses TRBV2 with TRBJ1-4; the D is unclear. Germline CDR1 reads SNHLY; CDR2 reads FYNNEI. The CDR3 consists of 15 residues. The V end lost 7 bases, the J end lost 7 bases, and 19 bases lay between the germline ends. The CDR3 sequence: CASTRRWSDGEKLFF. CDR3 in DNA: TGTGCCAGCACCAGAAGGTGGTCAGACGGTGAAAAACTGTTTTTT.

The CDR3 spells CASSPTGSGRARETQYF. The CDR3 DNA sequence: TGTGCCAGCAGCCCTACCGGTAGCGGGAGGGCCCGAGAGACCCAGTACTTC. The V gene is TRBV7-9, the J gene TRBJ2-5; the match to TRBD2 covers 11 bases. The length of the CDR3 is 17 residues. Germline values: CDR1 SEHNR, CDR2 FQNEAQ (reference sequence). V was pared by 5 bases and J by 4 bases, with 12 bases of the junction left unmatched. Full variable domain (missing parts from reference TRBV7-9 and TRBJ2-5): DTGVSQNPRHKITKRGQNVTFRCDPISEHNRLYWYRQTLGQGPEFLTYFQNEAQLEKSRLLSDRFSAERPKGSFSTLEIQRTEQGDSAMYLCASSPTGSGRARETQYFGPGTRLLVL.

Details on this clonotype: At one end the junction does not follow the germline gene, possibly because of a read error. V is TRBV20-1 and J is TRBJ1-3; TRBD1 aligns across 7 bases. CDR3 length: 15 residues. Germline lookup yields CDR1 DFQATT and CDR2 SNEGSKA (reference sequence). The CDR3 loop reads CNATRDRTSGNTICF. CDR3 nucleotide sequence: TGCAATGCTACACGGGACAGAACCTCTGGAAACACCATATGTTTT.

Regarding this clonotype: This may be a read error: a much more frequent sequence differs by one nucleotide. The conserved closing phenylalanine or tryptophan is absent in this CDR3, likely reflecting a read error. This sequence joins TRBV11-2 and TRBJ2-7; tentative D call: TRBD1 (6 bases). Germline V CDR1 and CDR2: SGHAT, FQNNGV. Trimming left V 5 bases short and J 5 bases short, with 16 bases between. CDR3 size: 14 residues. Here the CDR3 DNA reads TGTGCCAGCAGCCCCCTTACAGGGCTCGACGAGCAGTACCTC. Translation gives CASSPLTGLDEQYL.